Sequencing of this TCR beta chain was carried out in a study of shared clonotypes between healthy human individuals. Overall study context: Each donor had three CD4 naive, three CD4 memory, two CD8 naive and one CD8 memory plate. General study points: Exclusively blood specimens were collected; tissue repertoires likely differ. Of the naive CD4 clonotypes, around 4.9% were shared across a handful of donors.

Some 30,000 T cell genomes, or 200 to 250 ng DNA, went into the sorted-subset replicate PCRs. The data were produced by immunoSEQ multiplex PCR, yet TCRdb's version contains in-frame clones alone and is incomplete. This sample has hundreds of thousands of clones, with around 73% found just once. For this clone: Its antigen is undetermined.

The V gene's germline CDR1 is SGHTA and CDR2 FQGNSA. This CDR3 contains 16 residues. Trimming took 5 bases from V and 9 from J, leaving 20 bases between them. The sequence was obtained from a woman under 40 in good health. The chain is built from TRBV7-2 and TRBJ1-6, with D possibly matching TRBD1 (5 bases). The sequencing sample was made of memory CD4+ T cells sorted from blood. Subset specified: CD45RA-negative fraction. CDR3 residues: CASSRNQGAAGSPLHF. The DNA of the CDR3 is TGTGCCAGCAGCCGGAACCAAGGGGCGGCGGGTTCACCCCTCCACTTT.